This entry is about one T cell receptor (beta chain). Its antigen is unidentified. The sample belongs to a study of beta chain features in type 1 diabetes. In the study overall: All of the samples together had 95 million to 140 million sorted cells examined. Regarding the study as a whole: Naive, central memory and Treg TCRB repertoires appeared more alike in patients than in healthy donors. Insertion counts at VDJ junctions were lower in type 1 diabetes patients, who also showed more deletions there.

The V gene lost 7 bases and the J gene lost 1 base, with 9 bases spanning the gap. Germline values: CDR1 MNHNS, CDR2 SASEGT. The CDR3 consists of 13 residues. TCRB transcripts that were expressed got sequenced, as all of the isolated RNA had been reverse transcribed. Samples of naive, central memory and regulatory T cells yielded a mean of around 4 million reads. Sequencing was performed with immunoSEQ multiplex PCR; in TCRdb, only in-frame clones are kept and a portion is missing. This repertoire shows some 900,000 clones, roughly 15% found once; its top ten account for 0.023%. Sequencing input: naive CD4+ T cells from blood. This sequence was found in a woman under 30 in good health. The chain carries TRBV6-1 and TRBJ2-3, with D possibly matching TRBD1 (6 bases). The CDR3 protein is CASTRQGTDTQYF. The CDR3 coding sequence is TGTGCCAGCACCCGACAGGGCACAGATACGCAGTATTTT.